These T cell receptor beta chains were read from a single sample in a study of OX40 agonist ivuxolimab in advanced cancers. Profiling relied on immunoSEQ multiplex PCR, and the TCRdb table lists in-frame clones only, not all of them. The table lists more than 25,000 clones, less than 85% of them singletons. The material was CD4+ or CD8+ T cells sorted from blood, obtained in a trial of the OX40 agonist ivuxolimab. The receptors stem from an adult with an advanced solid tumor such as melanoma, head and neck, liver or kidney cancer. The CDR3 runs from the conserved cysteine through the conserved F or W. A D gene is named only where the DNA matches it firmly. Part of the rows lack a size; the others show once, few, many or a class for expanded clones.

>NA|NA|TRBJ2-7|TRBV5-6
TGTGCCAGCAGCGGTATCTCCTACGAGCAGTACTTC
CASSGISYEQYF
>NA|NA|TRBJ2-2|TRBV10-1
TGCGCCAGCATGGAGGGGGGGACCGGGGAGCTGTTTTTT
CASMEGGTGELFF
>once|TRBD2|TRBJ2-7|TRBV10-1
TGCGCCAGCCAACTAGCGGGAGGCTTAAATTACGAGCAGTACTTC
CASQLAGGLNYEQYF
>NA|TRBD1|TRBJ2-7|TRBV4-3
TGCGCCAGCAGCCAAACAGGGGGAAGCCACGAGCAGTACTTC
CASSQTGGSHEQYF
>NA|NA|TRBJ1-5|TRBV5-4
TGTGCCAGCAGTTCGGACGGGAATCAGCCCCAGCATTTT
CASSSDGNQPQHF
>NA|NA|TRBJ2-5|TRBV4-3
TGCGCCAGCAGCCAAGGTCCCCTGGAGACCCAGTACTTC
CASSQGPLETQYF
>once|TRBD2|TRBJ2-7|TRBV7-2
TGTGCCAGCAGCTCCATAGGTCCGGGGGGCTACGAGCAGTACTTC
CASSSIGPGGYEQYF
>NA|NA|TRBJ2-7|TRBV2
TGTGCCAGCAGCATTTTGGAGAGCGACCCTACGAAGCAGTACTTC
CASSILESDPTKQYF
>NA|NA|TRBJ2-7|TRBV6-5
TGTGCCAGCAGTTACTCCCAACAGGGTGGAGAGCAGTACTTC
CASSYSQQGGEQYF
>NA|NA|TRBJ2-7|TRBV28
TGTGCCAGCAAGGGGGGCATCCTCTACGAGCAGTACTTC
CASKGGILYEQYF
>NA|NA|TRBJ1-2|TRBV27
TGTGCCACCACGGGAACAGGGACCTATGGCTACACCTTC
CATTGTGTYGYTF
>NA|NA|TRBJ1-1|TRBV7-9
TGTGCCAGCAGCCCCCTCGACACTGAAGCTTTCTTT
CASSPLDTEAFF
>NA|NA|TRBJ2-1|TRBV6-1
TGTGCCAGCAGTGACGGGCGCCCCTCCTACAATGAGCAGTTCTTC
CASSDGRPSYNEQFF
>NA|NA|TRBJ2-4|TRBV4-3
TGCGCCAGCAGCCCCAATCGACTAGGGGGAAACATTCAGTACTTC
CASSPNRLGGNIQYF
>once|NA|TRBJ2-7|TRBV5-1
TGCGCCAGCAGCCCACAGGGTACCTTCCACTACGAGCAGTACTTC
CASSPQGTFHYEQYF
>NA|NA|TRBJ1-5|TRBV19
TGTGCCAGTAGTATTTGGGGCTCAAATCAGCCCCAGCATTTT
CASSIWGSNQPQHF
>NA|NA|TRBJ2-1|TRBV21-1
TGTGCCAGCAGCACACTACCTGACCCCGCGGACGAGGACAATGAGCAGTTCTTC
CASSTLPDPADEDNEQFF
>NA|NA|TRBJ1-1|TRBV2
TGTGCCAGCACAGAGCTGATCGGCACTGAAGCTTTCTTT
CASTELIGTEAFF
>few|NA|TRBJ2-7|TRBV7-9
TGTGCCAGCAGCCACCCACTGAGTTACGAGCAGTACTTC
CASSHPLSYEQYF
>NA|NA|TRBJ2-2|TRBV7-9
TGTGCCAGCAGCTCACCAATCAGGACAGCCAGCGTCGGGGAGCTGTTTTTT
CASSSPIRTASVGELFF
>NA|TRBD1|TRBJ1-2|TRBV30
TGTGCCTGTGGGACAGTTTACTATGGCTACACCTTC
CACGTVYYGYTF
>NA|NA|TRBJ1-5|TRBV7-5
TGTGTCAGAAGCCTTACTACCTTGACGAATAGCAATCAGCCCCAGCATTTT
CVRSLTTLTNSNQPQHF
>medium-sized|TRBD2|TRBJ2-1|TRBV6-5
TGTGCCAGCAGACTAGCGGGGGATAATGAGCAGTTCTTC
CASRLAGDNEQFF
>NA|NA|TRBJ2-7|TRBV10-3
TGTGCCATCAGTGAGTTTGCGCGCGAGCAGTACTTC
CAISEFAREQYF
>NA|TRBD1|TRBJ1-2|TRBV30
TGTGCGCGGACGGGACAGGGTTATGGCTACACCTTC
CARTGQGYGYTF
>NA|TRBD1|TRBJ1-2|TRBV11-2
TGTGCCAGCAGCGGGGACAGGGACTATGGCTACACCTTC
CASSGDRDYGYTF
>NA|NA|TRBJ1-1|TRBV25-1
TGTGCCAGCAGTGAATATATGGTGGGCCTTAACACTGAAGCTTTCTTT
CASSEYMVGLNTEAFF
>NA|NA|TRBJ1-1|TRBV27
TGTGCCAGCAGTGCCATGGACAGTGTCGGAGCTTTCTTT
CASSAMDSVGAFF
>NA|NA|TRBJ1-4|TRBV13
TGTGCCAGCAGCCTACCCCCGGGAAAACTGTTTTTT
CASSLPPGKLFF
>NA|TRBD2|TRBJ2-7|TRBV7-9
TGTGCCAGCAGCTTACCTAGCGGGCCCTACGAGCAGTACTTC
CASSLPSGPYEQYF
>NA|NA|TRBJ2-5|TRBV11-2
TGTGCCAGCAGCTTACCCCCCGGTGCCGGGGGAGAGACCCAGTACTTC
CASSLPPGAGGETQYF
>NA|TRBD1|TRBJ2-7|TRBV14
TGTGCCAGCAGCCAAGAATTCTTTGGGACAGGCTACTACGAGCAGTACTTC
CASSQEFFGTGYYEQYF
>NA|NA|TRBJ2-5|TRBV5-6
TGTGCCAGCAGCCTAAGTCCTCGGGAGGAGACCCAGTACTTC
CASSLSPREETQYF
>NA|TRBD1|TRBJ2-1|TRBV6-5
TGTGCCAGCAGTTCCGGACAGGGGAGCAATGAGCAGTTCTTC
CASSSGQGSNEQFF
>NA|TRBD2|TRBJ2-7|TRBV4-1
TGCGCCAGCAGCCGCCTCGGGGGGGTTTACTACGAGCAGTACTTC
CASSRLGGVYYEQYF
>NA|NA|TRBJ2-5|TRBV19
TGTGCCAGTAGTATCGTGCCGGGAACACAAGAGACCCAGTACTTC
CASSIVPGTQETQYF
>NA|NA|TRBJ2-1|TRBV9
TGTGCCAGCAGCCCCTCGAGTTCGGAGCTGGGTGAGCAGTTCTTC
CASSPSSSELGEQFF
>NA|TRBD1|TRBJ1-1|TRBV30
TGTGCCTGGAGTAACCGGGACAGGTTGAACACTGAAGCTTTCTTT
CAWSNRDRLNTEAFF
>NA|NA|TRBJ2-5|TRBV6-6
TGTGCCAGCAGTTACCGGCGGGAGACCCAGTACTTC
CASSYRRETQYF
>NA|NA|TRBJ1-5|TRBV13
TGTGCCAGCAGCTTAGGGGGGGCCCCTAGCAATCAGCCCCAGCATTTT
CASSLGGAPSNQPQHF
>NA|NA|TRBJ2-7|TRBV21-1
TGTGCCAGCAGCAAAACGGCCGGCAGCCGACAAATCCACGAGCAGTACTTC
CASSKTAGSRQIHEQYF